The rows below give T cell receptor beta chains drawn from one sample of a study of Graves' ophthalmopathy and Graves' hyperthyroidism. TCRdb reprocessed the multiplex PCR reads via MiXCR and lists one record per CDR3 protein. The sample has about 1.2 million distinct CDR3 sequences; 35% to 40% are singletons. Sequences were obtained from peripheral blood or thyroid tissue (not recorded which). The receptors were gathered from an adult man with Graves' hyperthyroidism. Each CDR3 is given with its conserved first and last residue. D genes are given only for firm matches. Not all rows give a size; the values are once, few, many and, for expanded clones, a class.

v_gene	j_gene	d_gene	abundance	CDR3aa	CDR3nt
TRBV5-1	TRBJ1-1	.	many	CASSFNGDASNTEAFF	TGCGCCAGCAGCTTCAATGGGGACGCCTCTAACACTGAAGCTTTCTTT
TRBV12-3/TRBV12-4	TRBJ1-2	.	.	CASSFRGGNYGYTF	TGTGCCAGCAGTTTTAGAGGGGGAAACTATGGCTACACCTTC
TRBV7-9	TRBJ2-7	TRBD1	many	CASSLAQTGTSGEQYF	TGTGCCAGCAGCTTAGCCCAGACAGGGACCTCCGGCGAGCAGTACTTC
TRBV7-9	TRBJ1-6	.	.	CASSPLLAGDSPLHF	TGTGCCAGCAGCCCTCTACTAGCGGGGGATTCACCCCTCCACTTT
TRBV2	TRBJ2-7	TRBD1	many	CASRTGITNYEQYF	TGTGCCAGCAGGACAGGGATAACAAACTACGAGCAGTACTTC
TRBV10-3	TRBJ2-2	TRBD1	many	CAISGGQGVTGELFF	TGTGCCATCAGTGGGGGACAGGGGGTCACCGGGGAGCTGTTTTTT
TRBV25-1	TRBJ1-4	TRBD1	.	CASSSGGWEKLFF	TGTGCCAGCAGTTCAGGGGGCTGGGAAAAACTGTTTTTT
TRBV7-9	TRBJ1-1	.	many	CASSSRTGGGSAEAFF	TGTGCCAGCAGCTCCAGGACCGGAGGAGGTTCCGCTGAAGCTTTCTTT
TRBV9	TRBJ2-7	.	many	CASSVGKGGYEQYF	TGTGCCAGCAGCGTAGGAAAGGGGGGATATGAGCAGTACTTC
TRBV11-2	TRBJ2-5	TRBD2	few	CASRETSGAQETQYF	TGTGCCAGCAGGGAGACTAGCGGGGCCCAAGAGACCCAGTACTTC
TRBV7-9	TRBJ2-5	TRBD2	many	CASTSGLAGGQETQYF	TGTGCCAGCACCTCGGGACTAGCGGGGGGCCAGGAGACCCAGTACTTC
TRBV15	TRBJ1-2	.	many	CATSRDLGNDGYTF	TGTGCCACCAGCAGAGATTTAGGGAATGATGGCTACACCTTC
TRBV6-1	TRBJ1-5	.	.	CASSYPTMGGLSNQPQHF	TGTGCCAGCAGTTACCCGACAATGGGGGGTTTAAGCAATCAGCCCCAGCATTTT
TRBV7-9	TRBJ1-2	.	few	CASSLTDTEANYGYTF	TGTGCCAGCAGCTTAACGGACACTGAAGCTAACTATGGCTACACCTTC
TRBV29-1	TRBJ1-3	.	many	CSAGTRKSGNTIYF	TGCAGCGCTGGTACTAGAAAATCTGGAAACACCATATATTTT
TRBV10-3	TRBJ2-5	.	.	CAISDVQGIQETQYF	TGTGCCATCAGTGATGTGCAGGGGATACAAGAGACCCAGTACTTC
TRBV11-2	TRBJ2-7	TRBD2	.	CASSPHTSANEQYF	TGTGCCAGCAGCCCCCACACTAGCGCCAACGAGCAGTACTTC
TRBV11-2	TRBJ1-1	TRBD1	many	CASSLVRGPGTEAFF	TGTGCCAGCAGCTTAGTCAGGGGGCCGGGGACTGAAGCTTTCTTT
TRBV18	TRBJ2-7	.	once	CASSPPTFLGGQYF	TGTGCCAGCTCACCGCCCACCTTTCTCGGGGGGCAGTACTTC
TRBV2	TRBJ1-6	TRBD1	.	CASSCRDSNSPLHF	TGTGCCAGCAGTTGCCGGGACAGTAATTCACCCCTCCACTTT
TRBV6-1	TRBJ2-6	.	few	CASSPTPGSGANVLTF	TGTGCCAGCAGCCCCACGCCGGGATCAGGGGCCAACGTCCTGACTTTC
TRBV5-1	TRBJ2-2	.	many	CASSLEGFTGELFF	TGCGCCAGCAGCTTAGAGGGATTCACCGGGGAGCTGTTTTTT
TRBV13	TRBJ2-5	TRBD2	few	CASSSSGTSQETQYF	TGTGCCAGCAGCTCCTCCGGGACTAGCCAAGAGACCCAGTACTTC
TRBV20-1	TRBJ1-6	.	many	CSAPSGTQDGNSPLHF	TGCAGTGCCCCGTCCGGGACCCAAGATGGGAATTCACCCCTCCACTTT
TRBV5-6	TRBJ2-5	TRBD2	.	CASSRSGLAEETQYF	TGTGCCAGCAGCCGCTCGGGACTAGCGGAAGAGACCCAGTACTTC
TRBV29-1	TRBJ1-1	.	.	CSVKVQVNTEAFF	TGCAGCGTAAAGGTGCAGGTGAACACTGAAGCTTTCTTT